Each of the 22 T cell receptor beta chains below was sequenced from the same sample in a study of CD8 T cells in ankylosing spondylitis. TCRdb independently ran MiXCR on the 5' RACE reads; one entry per CDR3 protein. The sample has 150,000 to 200,000 distinct CDR3 sequences, 18% seen once; the top ten hold 4.3%. Sequencing was done on a sample of blood, either unsorted or a sorted T cell fraction (not recorded which). The receptors derive from a male donor aged 10-35 years with ankylosing spondylitis or in good health (not recorded which).

This clonotype was counted ten times or more. The rearrangement joins TRBV7-9 to TRBJ2-5; D is possibly TRBD2 (6 bases). With 5 bases removed from V and 2 bases from J, the gap between germline ends came to 15 bases. Germline CDR1 is SEHNR and CDR2 is FQNEAQ (reference sequence). The CDR3 is 15 residues long. For the CDR3, the DNA is TGTGCCAGCAGCCCGATGTGGGGGGATCAAGAGACCCAGTACTTC. It encodes CASSPMWGDQETQYF. The full variable domain, rest sourced from reference TRBV7-9 and TRBJ2-5, is DTGVSQNPRHKITKRGQNVTFRCDPISEHNRLYWYRQTLGQGPEFLTYFQNEAQLEKSRLLSDRFSAERPKGSFSTLEIQRTEQGDSAMYLCASSPMWGDQETQYFGPGTRLLVL.

The chain combines TRBV7-2 with TRBJ1-5; the D is unclear. V was shortened by 1 base and J by 7 bases, with 8 bases between the two germline ends. The CDR3 covers 13 residues. Germline V gene sequence: CDR1 SGHTA, CDR2 FQGNSA. Written as DNA, the CDR3 is TGTGCCAGCAGCTTAGAGAAGAGGCAGCCCCAGCATTTT. It encodes CASSLEKRQPQHF.

This chain uses TRBV12-3 or TRBV12-4 with TRBJ2-7; tentatively, D is TRBD2 (6 bases). Trimming pared 3 bases from V and 3 bases from J, leaving 12 bases between. The CDR3 sequence is 14 residues long. DNA of the CDR3: TGTGCCAGCAGTTTTAACCCAGCGGGCTACGAGCAGTACTTC. This sequence encodes CASSFNPAGYEQYF.

About this clonotype: The junction does not match germline at one end; this may be a read error. The chain joins TRBV24-1 to TRBJ2-3, with D possibly being TRBD2 (6 bases). This CDR3 contains 15 residues. Per the germline V gene, CDR1 is KGHDR and CDR2 is SFDVKD. Written as DNA, the CDR3 is TGTGCCACCAGAGATTTGTCGGGGGACACAGATACGCAGTATTTT. This sequence encodes CATRDLSGDTDTQYF.

At least ten counts were recorded for this clonotype. This rearrangement joins TRBV6-5 to TRBJ1-1; maybe TRBD1 (5 bases). V lost 2 bases, J lost 2 bases, and 6 bases lay in between. CDR3 size: 13 residues. Germline values: CDR1 MNHEY, CDR2 SVGAGI. CDR3 in amino acids: CASSYRTNTEAFF. The CDR3 bases are TGTGCCAGCAGTTACCGGACAAACACTGAAGCTTTCTTT.

This clonotype has at least ten counts. The chain employs TRBV6-2 or TRBV6-3 and TRBJ1-1; D is unresolved. This CDR3 has 12 amino acids. CDR1 and CDR2 from the germline V gene are MNHEY and SVGEGT. Trimming removed 7 bases at V and 3 bases at J, with 9 bases between. DNA of the CDR3: TGTGCCAGCAAGGGCGGATACACTGAAGCTTTCTTT. Encoded protein: CASKGGYTEAFF.

This clonotype was seen once. The chain has TRBV23-1 and TRBJ2-3; 10 positions match TRBD2. TRBV23-1 is noted as an ORF with a role that remains uncertain. Germline trimming cut 0 bases from V and 0 bases from J; bases unmatched to any gene: 15. The CDR3 is 21 residues long. For the CDR3, the DNA is TGCGCCAGCAGTCAATCGCTTTATAGAGCGGGAGGGCCGTTGAGCACAGATACGCAGTATTTT. It yields the protein CASSQSLYRAGGPLSTDTQYF.

This clonotype was detected many times. The chain combines TRBV20-1 with TRBJ2-3, with TRBD2 matching over 8 bases. CDR3 length equals 15 residues. Trimming removed 4 bases from V and 2 bases from J; junction bases left unmatched: 8. From germline, CDR1 is DFQATT and CDR2 SNEGSKA (reference sequence). CDR3 nucleotides: TGCAGTGCTAAAACCAGCGGGAGTTTCACAGATACGCAGTATTTT. This codes for CSAKTSGSFTDTQYF.

A few counts support this clonotype. The chain is built from TRBV20-1 and TRBJ2-3; no clear D gene. V shed 1 base and J shed 2 bases, with 13 bases lying between them. The CDR3 covers 15 residues. The V gene's germline CDR1 is DFQATT and CDR2 SNEGSKA (reference sequence). This CDR3 reads CSARVSTRLTDTQYF. Here the CDR3 DNA reads TGCAGTGCTAGAGTCTCCACGCGCCTCACAGATACGCAGTATTTT.

The chain couples TRBV6-5 to TRBJ2-3; TRBD2 aligns across 8 bases. CDR1 MNHEY and CDR2 SVGAGI come from the germline V gene. The CDR3 has 16 residues. The V gene end was trimmed by 2 bases and the J gene end by 6 bases; junction bases not matched to a gene: 10. The CDR3 DNA follows: TGTGCCAGCAGTTACGTACCGGGAGGGCAAGTCGATACGCAGTATTTT. The encoded protein is CASSYVPGGQVDTQYF.

This chain joins TRBV12-3 or TRBV12-4 and TRBJ2-3; D gene ambiguous. V lost 6 bases and J lost 6, with 16 bases in between. The CDR3 totals 14 residues. DNA of the CDR3: TGTGCCAGCAGCCAAAACGGGCGATTCGATACGCAGTATTTT. Translation gives CASSQNGRFDTQYF.

This clonotype was observed a handful of times. The gene calls are TRBV2 and TRBJ2-7; 14 bases are a match to TRBD2. The V gene end was trimmed by 7 bases and the J gene end by 6 bases; junction bases not matched to a gene: 8. The germline V gene has CDR1 SNHLY and CDR2 FYNNEI. This CDR3 is built from 15 residues. As DNA, the CDR3 is TGTGCCAGCATGACGGGACTAGCGGGAGCGGGCGAGCAGTACGTC. Amino acid sequence: CASMTGLAGAGEQYV.

This clonotype was detected ten times or more. This rearrangement joins TRBV25-1 to TRBJ2-7, with D possibly matching TRBD2 (6 bases). The V and J ends lost 4 bases and 3 bases respectively, with 10 bases between them. Per the germline V gene, CDR1 is MGHDK and CDR2 is SYGVNS. The CDR3 length is 13 residues. DNA for the CDR3: TGTGCCAGCAGTGTGGGGGGAAACTACGAGCAGTACTTC. Amino acid sequence: CASSVGGNYEQYF.

V is TRBV29-1 and J is TRBJ2-1, with TRBD2 identical over 7 bases. The V gene end was trimmed by 1 base and the J gene end by 9 bases; junction bases not matched to a gene: 12. Germline assignment: CDR1 SQVTM and CDR2 ANQGSEA. There are 15 residues in the CDR3. The CDR3 nucleotides read TGCAGCGTTGAAGTTAGCGGGTCCGGTGTGTCTGAGCAGTTCTTC. The encoded protein is CSVEVSGSGVSEQFF.

In this sample, this clonotype turned up many times. The chain combines TRBV18 with TRBJ2-3, with TRBD1 as a possible D gene (6 bases). Trimming shortened V by 3 bases and J by 0 bases, and 10 bases separated the two germline ends. Per germline, CDR1 KGHSH and CDR2 LQKENI. CDR3 length: 15 residues. The CDR3 coding sequence is TGTGCCAGCTCACCGAGGGACACCAGCACAGATACGCAGTATTTT. Translation: CASSPRDTSTDTQYF.

This clonotype was observed many times. The V gene is TRBV27, the J gene TRBJ2-2; no definite D call. V gave up 5 bases and J gave up 0 bases, with 13 bases separating them. This CDR3 has 16 amino acids. Germline V gene sequence: CDR1 MNHEY, CDR2 SMNVEV (reference sequence). CDR3 in DNA: TGTGCCAGCAGTCCCCTCACATTCGCGAACACCGGGGAGCTGTTTTTT. Translated, it gives CASSPLTFANTGELFF.

This clonotype was detected many times. The chain links TRBV4-3 to TRBJ2-2; no clear D gene. The CDR3 runs to 15 residues. CDR1 and CDR2 from the germline V gene are LGHNA and YSLEER. Trimming stripped 1 base from V and 1 base from J, with 7 bases between. CDR3 residues: CASSQGLQNTGELFF. CDR3 nucleotide sequence: TGCGCCAGCAGCCAAGGACTGCAGAACACCGGGGAGCTGTTTTTT.

This clonotype was seen ten or more times. This chain links TRBV28 with TRBJ2-3; 11 positions match TRBD1. The junction had 8 bases not matched to a gene; V was cut back by 8 bases and J by 4 bases. CDR1 and CDR2 (germline): MDHEN, SYDVKM. This CDR3 is 15 amino acids long. This CDR3 is CASFRTGGGSDTQYF. The DNA of the CDR3 is TGTGCCAGCTTCAGGACAGGGGGCGGGTCAGATACGCAGTATTTT.

Many counts were recorded for this clonotype. The chain combines TRBV6-5 with TRBJ1-1, with 7 bases matching TRBD1. Looked up from germline, CDR1 is MNHEY and CDR2 is SVGAGI. The CDR3 loop spans 15 amino acids. Trimming at V came to 6 bases and at J to 4 bases, leaving 11 bases not matched to a gene. The CDR3 DNA reads as TGTGCCAGCAGACGGACAGGCCTTTTTGGCACTGAAGCTTTCTTT. Encoded protein: CASRRTGLFGTEAFF.

This clonotype was counted many times. This chain joins TRBV18 and TRBJ2-7; TRBD2 agrees at 15 bases. Per the germline V gene, CDR1 is KGHSH and CDR2 is LQKENI. The V gene end was trimmed by 3 bases and the J gene end by 7 bases; junction bases not matched to a gene: 10. This CDR3 contains 17 residues. The CDR3 sequence: CASSPGLAGGPSGEQYV. The CDR3 DNA reads as TGTGCCAGCTCACCGGGACTAGCGGGAGGCCCCTCTGGGGAGCAGTACGTC.

This clonotype was picked up many times. The CDR3 protein is CSVEGLAAYNEQFF. The CDR3 nucleotides read TGCAGCGTTGAGGGACTAGCGGCCTACAATGAGCAGTTCTTC. The chain joins TRBV29-1 to TRBJ2-1, with TRBD2 matching 11 bases. The CDR3 extends over 14 amino acids. Germline V gives CDR1 SQVTM, CDR2 ANQGSEA. J gave up 2 bases and V 3 bases, and 0 bases lay outside the gene matches.

This clonotype was recorded many times. V is TRBV6-5 and J is TRBJ2-2; no firm D call. Trimming left V 9 bases short and J 2 bases short, with 19 bases between. This CDR3 spans 16 amino acids. Germline CDR1 is MNHEY and CDR2 is SVGAGI. The CDR3 here is CASLSPSGLNTGELFF. CDR3 nucleotides: TGTGCCAGTCTCTCCCCTTCCGGGCTAAACACCGGGGAGCTGTTTTTT.